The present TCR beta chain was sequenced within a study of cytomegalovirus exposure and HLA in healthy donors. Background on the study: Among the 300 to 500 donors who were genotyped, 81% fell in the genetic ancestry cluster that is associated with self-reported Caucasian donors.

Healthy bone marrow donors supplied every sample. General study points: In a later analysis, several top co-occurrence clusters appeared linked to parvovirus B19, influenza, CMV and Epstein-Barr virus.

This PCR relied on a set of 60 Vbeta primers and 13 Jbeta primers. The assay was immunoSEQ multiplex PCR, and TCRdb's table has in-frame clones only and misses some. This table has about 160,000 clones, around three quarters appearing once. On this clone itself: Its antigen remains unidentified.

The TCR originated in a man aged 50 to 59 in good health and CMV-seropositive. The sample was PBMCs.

Here the CDR3 DNA reads TGTGCCAGCAGCTTATGGACTAGCGGAACAGATACGCAGTATTTT. It translates to CASSLWTSGTDTQYF. The rearrangement joins TRBV7-2 to TRBJ2-3, with TRBD2 matching 10 bases. CDR1 and CDR2 (germline): SGHTA, FQGNSA. The CDR3 covers 15 residues. V was clipped by 2 bases and J by 3 bases; unmatched bases: 2.